The rows below give T cell receptor beta chains drawn from one sample of a study of beta chain features in type 1 diabetes. Using immunoSEQ multiplex PCR, the repertoire was profiled, and TCRdb retains in-frame clones only, with some absent. The table lists a few hundred thousand clones, approximately 16% of them singletons. Sequencing was carried out using naive CD4+ T cells from blood. The receptor source for this set is a woman aged 18-30 years in good health. Each CDR3 is given without its conserved first and last residue. A D gene is named only where the DNA matches it firmly. Clone size, where shown, is once, few, many, or a class for clones that have expanded.

V | size | length | D | CDR3
TRBV28 | few | 13 | . | ASSLEPRVVQPQH
TRBV30 | few | 12 | TRBD1 | AWIHGTGTAQQY
TRBV9 | few | 12 | TRBD1 | ASSVSDRATEAF
TRBV14 | . | 15 | TRBD2 | ASSQGVWEGGKNIQY
TRBV28 | . | 14 | TRBD2 | ASSSRTSGLQETQY
TRBV27 | few | 15 | TRBD1 | ASSHMRQGAGMNGYT
TRBV7-9 | few | 15 | TRBD2 | ASSLDLVAGVSREQY
TRBV5-6 | few | 14 | . | ASSLVGGSHTGELF
TRBV7-6 | . | 14 | TRBD1 | ASSLEGQGAGGELF
TRBV11-1 | few | 15 | TRBD2 | ASSLGGTSGFTDTQY
TRBV7-9 | . | 11 | TRBD1 | ASHRQGTYEQY